The 4 T cell receptor beta chains below come from one sample, sequenced in a study of molecular identifiers for immune sequencing clone quantification. MiXCR, run by TCRdb on the PCR reads, gives a single entry per CDR3 protein. Among 490,000 or so distinct CDR3 sequences listed, 20% to 25% were seen once. Source material: naive CD8+ T cells from blood, with Jurkat cell RNA spiked in. Described subset: FACS-sorted CD8+CD4-CCR7+CD45RA+ naive T cells. All receptors come from a human donor in good health. Some libraries in this study had Jurkat cell RNA spiked in.

Notes on this clonotype: A read error is possible here, since a much larger clone lies one base away. The chain couples TRBV4-3 to TRBJ2-7; 8 bases are a match to TRBD1. In germline, CDR1 is LGHNA, CDR2 YSLEER. This CDR3 spans 16 amino acids. With 0 bases clipped from V and 5 bases from J, the junction kept 9 bases outside the gene matches. The CDR3 loop is CASSQDRTGTSHEQYF. The CDR3 DNA sequence: TGCGCCAGCAGCCAAGATAGGACAGGGACGTCCCACGAGCAGTACTTC.

Notes on this clonotype: A read error is likely, as this CDR3 ends without the conserved phenylalanine or tryptophan. The J gene is TRBJ1-3, the V gene TRBV12-5; no reliable D call. Germline V gives CDR1 LGHNT, CDR2 FRNRAP. V was shortened by 3 bases and J by 7 bases, with 16 bases between the two germline ends. The length of the CDR3 is 15 residues. The DNA for the CDR3 is TGTGCTAGTGGTTTACCAGGCCGAGGCCTCAACACCATATATCTT. Translated: CASGLPGRGLNTIYL.

Remarks on this clonotype: The final CDR3 position lacks the conserved phenylalanine or tryptophan, pointing to a likely read error. The CDR3 DNA follows: TGTGCCAGCAGTCGGGATGGGGGATCCTACGAGCAGTACTTA. This gives the protein CASSRDGGSYEQYL. J is TRBJ2-7 and V is TRBV6-5, with D perhaps assigned TRBD1 or TRBD2 (5 bases each). The CDR3 consists of 14 residues. V was clipped by 5 bases and J by 1 base, with 12 bases between them. Germline CDR1 reads MNHEY; CDR2 reads SVGAGI.

This chain uses TRBV29-1 with TRBJ2-1; no definite D call. V was pared by 7 bases and J by 2 bases, with 12 bases between. There are 13 residues in the CDR3. CDR1 and CDR2 (germline): SQVTM, ANQGSEA. In nucleotides, the CDR3 is TGCAGCGCCACGCTCATCACCTACAATGAGCAGTTCTTC. It is translated as CSATLITYNEQFF.